These 11 T cell receptor beta chains were sequenced from one sample in a study of TIL therapy for anti-PD-1-resistant metastatic lung cancer. Sequencing used immunoSEQ v3. Clones were read by immunoSEQ multiplex PCR, and TCRdb kept only the in-frame ones, dropping some. The table records tens of thousands of clones, roughly 70% of them present only once. Time point meaning: pre-treatment sample, taken before nivolumab and TIL therapy. The specimen was blood, collected at baseline. The receptors were gathered from a person between 30 and 79 years old with non-small cell lung cancer.

The chain has TRBV5-1 and TRBJ1-5, with no clear D. The V and J ends lost 0 bases and 5 bases respectively, with 6 bases between them. This CDR3 spans 13 amino acids. Per the germline V gene, CDR1 is SGHRS and CDR2 is YFSETQ. The CDR3 sequence is CASSLAPDQPQHF. As DNA, the CDR3 is TGCGCCAGCAGCTTGGCCCCCGATCAGCCCCAGCATTTT.

The rearrangement uses TRBV7-2 and TRBJ2-7; possible D gene TRBD2, 6 bases. This CDR3 region has 15 residues. V was shortened by 5 bases and J by 6 bases, with 20 bases between the two germline ends. The germline V gene encodes CDR1 SGHTA and CDR2 FQGNSA. The CDR3 region is CASSRTGRLRAEQYF. CDR3 DNA sequence: TGTGCCAGCAGCCGTACCGGGAGACTGCGAGCCGAGCAGTACTTC.

The chain joins TRBV5-1 to TRBJ2-1; D not resolved. The germline CDR1 and CDR2 sequences are SGHRS and YFSETQ. Trimming took off 4 bases at V and 4 bases at J, with 6 bases between the two ends. The CDR3 spans 12 residues. CDR3 bases: TGCGCCAGCAGCCCCGGGTACAATGAGCAGTTCTTC. This sequence encodes CASSPGYNEQFF. The whole variable domain, remainder taken from reference TRBV5-1 and TRBJ2-1, is KAGVTQTPRYLIKTRGQQVTLSCSPISGHRSVSWYQQTPGQGLQFLFEYFSETQRNKGNFPGRFSGRQFSNSRSEMNVSTLELGDSALYLCASSPGYNEQFFGPGTRLTVL.

The chain is built from TRBV11-1 and TRBJ2-5, with a possible D match to TRBD1 (6 bases). This CDR3 contains 15 residues. With 5 bases removed from V and 4 bases from J, the gap between germline ends came to 17 bases. Germline loops: CDR1 SGHAT, CDR2 FQDESV (reference sequence). Here the CDR3 reads CASSSGHFRGETQYF. The CDR3 coding sequence is TGTGCCAGCAGCAGCGGCCACTTCAGGGGAGAGACCCAGTACTTC.

This clone has a handful of counts. CDR3 sequence: CASSRLGHTGELFF. CDR3 nucleotide sequence: TGTGCCAGCAGTCGACTAGGGCACACCGGGGAGCTGTTTTTT. J is TRBJ2-2 and V is TRBV28; the D gene is possibly TRBD2 (6 bases). The CDR3 contains 14 residues. V gave up 5 bases and J gave up 3 bases, with 10 bases separating them. The V gene's germline CDR1 is MDHEN and CDR2 SYDVKM.

The chain combines TRBV14 with TRBJ2-1, with a tentative D call TRBD1 (6 bases). The CDR3 is 14 residues long. Trimming left V 5 bases short and J 3 bases short, with 11 bases between. In germline, CDR1 is SGHDN, CDR2 FVKESK. The CDR3 spells CASSRQGFYNEQFF. The CDR3 nucleotides are TGTGCCAGCAGCAGGCAGGGGTTCTACAATGAGCAGTTCTTC.

The rearrangement joins TRBV2 to TRBJ2-2; weak D call: TRBD2 (6 bases). Germline V CDR1 and CDR2: SNHLY, FYNNEI. The CDR3 sequence is 14 residues long. Deletions cut 7 bases from V and 4 bases from J, with 13 bases between. CDR3 residues: CASKVTRGTGELFF. Written as DNA, the CDR3 is TGTGCCAGCAAGGTGACTAGGGGCACCGGGGAGCTGTTTTTT.

This chain links TRBV2 with TRBJ2-3; D gene unclear. V lost 5 bases to trimming and J lost 1 base, with 10 bases between them. Per the germline V gene, CDR1 is SNHLY and CDR2 is FYNNEI. The CDR3 is 14 amino acids. CDR3 nucleotides: TGTGCCAGCAGTTCGGGTGGGGGCACAGATACGCAGTATTTT. Translating it yields CASSSGGGTDTQYF. Full variable domain (missing parts from reference TRBV2 and TRBJ2-3): EPEVTQTPSHQVTQMGQEVILRCVPISNHLYFYWYRQILGQKVEFLVSFYNNEISEKSEIFDDQFSVERPDGSNFTLKIRSTKLEDSAMYFCASSSGGGTDTQYFGPGTRLTVL.

The V gene is TRBV29-1, the J gene TRBJ2-7; 12 bases are a match to TRBD2. Germline values: CDR1 SQVTM, CDR2 ANQGSEA. V was pared by 7 bases and J by 7 bases, with 8 bases of the junction left unmatched. This CDR3 spans 13 amino acids. The chain's CDR3 is CSARTSGNTEQYF. CDR3 sequence (DNA): TGCAGCGCCCGGACTAGCGGGAATACGGAGCAGTACTTC.

The rearrangement joins TRBV9 to TRBJ2-1; unclear D gene. The germline gives CDR1 SGDLS, CDR2 YYNGEE. The CDR3 runs to 14 residues. V lost 0 bases to trimming and J lost 1 base, with 5 bases between them. The CDR3 sequence is CASSVGASYNEQFF. CDR3 bases: TGTGCCAGCAGCGTAGGGGCTTCCTACAATGAGCAGTTCTTC.

This clone was counted a few times. This rearrangement joins TRBV28 to TRBJ2-7; D tentatively reads TRBD1 or TRBD2 (5 bases each). The CDR3 has 14 residues. The germline CDR1 and CDR2 sequences are MDHEN and SYDVKM. The V gene lost 6 bases and the J gene lost 2 bases, with 14 bases spanning the gap. The CDR3 coding sequence is TGTGCCAGCAGCCTAACCGGGACCCCCTACGAGCAGTACTTC. It specifies CASSLTGTPYEQYF.